Listed below are T cell receptor beta chains from one sample, sequenced in a study of human T cells and chemical hapten exposure. TCRdb called the RACE reads again in MiXCR, with one record for every CDR3 protein. The repertoire consists of approximately 400,000 distinct CDR3 sequences, with approximately 4.4% occurring once and the leading ten covering under 3%. The source material was whole blood, sampled in connection with sensitization to the hapten diphenylcyclopropenone (DPC). The source is a woman between 45 and 65 years old with alopecia areata. Some clones in this sample may be carry-over from other donors' samples. CDR3s include the opening cysteine and the closing phenylalanine or tryptophan. Fields, in order: V gene, J gene, clone size, D gene, CDR3 DNA, CDR3 protein. D genes are given only for firm matches. Where a row states a size, it is once, few, many or the class of an expanded clone; other rows omit it.

TRBV2	TRBJ1-5	few	NA	TGTGCCAGCAGTGTTGGACCGCTCCCGAATCAGCCCCAGCATTTT	CASSVGPLPNQPQHF
TRBV6-1	TRBJ2-2	many	NA	TGTGCCAGCAGTGAAGTGGAAATCACCGGGGAGCTGTTTTTT	CASSEVEITGELFF
TRBV20-1	TRBJ1-1	many	NA	TGCAGTGCTCCCTCCCGGGGCACTGAAGCTTTCTTT	CSAPSRGTEAFF
TRBV4-2	TRBJ2-7	few	NA	TGTGCCAGCAGCCAAGAGGCAGGCCTCAGCTCCTACGAGCAGTACTTC	CASSQEAGLSSYEQYF
TRBV14	TRBJ1-1	many	NA	TGTGCCAGCAGCACTGATCCTACGGGGGCGATTACTGAAGCTTTCTTT	CASSTDPTGAITEAFF
TRBV12-3/TRBV12-4	TRBJ1-1	many	NA	TGTGCCAGCAGTTTAAATCCAGGGTTGAACACTGAAGCTTTCTTT	CASSLNPGLNTEAFF
TRBV2	TRBJ1-4	many	NA	TGTGCCAGCGTCGGCAGGCCTAATGAAAAACTGTTTTTT	CASVGRPNEKLFF
TRBV5-4	TRBJ2-1	many	NA	TGTGCCAGCAGCTTGAAACAGGGAGGACCCAATGAGCAGTTCTTC	CASSLKQGGPNEQFF
TRBV12-3/TRBV12-4	TRBJ1-5	many	NA	TGTGCCAGCAGTTTAACCAGAGATCAGCCCCAGCATTTT	CASSLTRDQPQHF
TRBV2	TRBJ2-5	NA	TRBD2	TGTGCCAGCAGTGAGCGGGGGTACCAAGAGACCCAGTACTTC	CASSERGYQETQYF
TRBV7-2	TRBJ2-7	many	TRBD1	TGTGCCAGCAGCACAGGGGACAGCTCCTACGAGCAGTACTTC	CASSTGDSSYEQYF
TRBV20-1	TRBJ1-3	many	NA	TGCAGTGCTAGGAGGAGCTCTGGAAACACCATATATTTT	CSARRSSGNTIYF
TRBV5-5	TRBJ1-2	few	NA	TGTGCCAGCAGCTTGTCAGGCAGAAATATCTATGGCTACACCTTC	CASSLSGRNIYGYTF
TRBV29-1	TRBJ2-7	few	TRBD1	TGCAGCGTGAACAGGGGATATGAGCAGTACTTC	CSVNRGYEQYF
TRBV29-1	TRBJ1-1	NA	NA	TGCAGCGTTGACGTAGGGATGAACACTGAAGCTTTCTTT	CSVDVGMNTEAFF
TRBV10-3	TRBJ2-1	NA	NA	TGTGCCATCAGTCAGGGGTACAATGAGCAGTTCTTC	CAISQGYNEQFF
TRBV4-1	TRBJ2-1	many	TRBD2	TGCGCCAGCAGCCGAAGCGGGGCCACCTACAATGAGCAGTTCTTC	CASSRSGATYNEQFF
TRBV12-3/TRBV12-4	TRBJ1-1	few	NA	TGTGCCAGCAGTTTGGGTCTAGGGTTCTATCCTTTCTTT	CASSLGLGFYPFF
TRBV5-1	TRBJ2-7	many	NA	TGTGCCAGCAGCCTGGGGGCCGAGCAGTACTTC	CASSLGAEQYF
TRBV12-3/TRBV12-4	TRBJ2-2	many	NA	TGTGCCAGCAGCCCCCTAGGAGCGGCGAACACCGGGGAGCTGTTTTTT	CASSPLGAANTGELFF
TRBV28	TRBJ2-3	NA	TRBD2	TGTGCCAGCAGTTTATCGGGACTAGCGGGAGGAGATACGCAGTATTTT	CASSLSGLAGGDTQYF
TRBV18	TRBJ2-6	many	NA	TGTGCCAGCTCACATCCCTCCTCTGGGGCCAACGTCCTGACTTTC	CASSHPSSGANVLTF